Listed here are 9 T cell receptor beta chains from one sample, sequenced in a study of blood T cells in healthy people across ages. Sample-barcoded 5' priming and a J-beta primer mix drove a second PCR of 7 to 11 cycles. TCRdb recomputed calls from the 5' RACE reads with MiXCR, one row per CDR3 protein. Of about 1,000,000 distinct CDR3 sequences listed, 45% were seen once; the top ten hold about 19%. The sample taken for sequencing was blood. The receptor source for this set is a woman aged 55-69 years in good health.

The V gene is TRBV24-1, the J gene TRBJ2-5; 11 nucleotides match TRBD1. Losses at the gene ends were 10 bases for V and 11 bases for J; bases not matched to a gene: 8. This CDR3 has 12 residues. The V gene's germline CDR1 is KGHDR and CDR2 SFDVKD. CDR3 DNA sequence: TGTGCCACTGGACAGGGGGCGAGTGAGCAGTACTTC. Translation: CATGQGASEQYF.

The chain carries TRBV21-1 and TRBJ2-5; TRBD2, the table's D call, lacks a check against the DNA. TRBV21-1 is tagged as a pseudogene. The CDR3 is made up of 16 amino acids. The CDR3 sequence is CASSSDSGGECETQYF. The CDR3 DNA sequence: TGTGCCAGCAGCTCAGATAGTGGCGGGGAGTGCGAGACCCAGTACTTC.

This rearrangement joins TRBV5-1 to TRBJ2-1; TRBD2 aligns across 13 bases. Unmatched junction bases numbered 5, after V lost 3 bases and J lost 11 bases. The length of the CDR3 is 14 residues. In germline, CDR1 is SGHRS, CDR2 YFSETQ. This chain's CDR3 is CASSSEGLAGQQFF. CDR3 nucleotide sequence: TGCGCCAGCAGCTCAGAGGGACTAGCGGGACAGCAGTTCTTC.

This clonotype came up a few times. The CDR3 is CSAPSGKGANVLTF. DNA for the CDR3: TGCAGTGCTCCTAGCGGGAAGGGGGCCAACGTCCTGACTTTC. The rearrangement uses TRBV20-1 and TRBJ2-6, with 9 bases matching TRBD2. CDR1 DFQATT and CDR2 SNEGSKA come from the germline V gene (reference sequence). The CDR3 is made up of 14 amino acids. The trim removed 5 bases at V and 4 bases at J, leaving 3 bases unmatched.

CDR3 sequence (DNA): TGCAGTGCTAGGACAGGGGGCTTGGAAAAACTGTTTTTT. It translates to CSARTGGLEKLFF. The chain recombines TRBV20-1 with TRBJ1-4; 10 nucleotides agree with TRBD1. After removal of 3 bases from V and 8 bases from J, the junction contained 3 bases not matched to a gene. Germline CDR1 DFQATT, CDR2 SNEGSKA (reference sequence). The CDR3 sequence is 13 residues long.

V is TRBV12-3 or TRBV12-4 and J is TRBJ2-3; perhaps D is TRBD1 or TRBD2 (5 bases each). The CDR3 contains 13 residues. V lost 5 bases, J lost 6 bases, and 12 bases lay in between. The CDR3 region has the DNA TGTGCCAGCAGTCCGGGACCCTGGGATACGCAGTATTTT. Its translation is CASSPGPWDTQYF.

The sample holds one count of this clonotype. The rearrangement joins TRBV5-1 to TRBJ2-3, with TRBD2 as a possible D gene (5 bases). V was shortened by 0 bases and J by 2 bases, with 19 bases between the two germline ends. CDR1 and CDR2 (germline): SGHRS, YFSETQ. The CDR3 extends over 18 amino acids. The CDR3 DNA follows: TGCGCCAGCAGCTTGGCCGGGATAGGCATACCTTTCACAGATACGCAGTATTTT. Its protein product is CASSLAGIGIPFTDTQYF.

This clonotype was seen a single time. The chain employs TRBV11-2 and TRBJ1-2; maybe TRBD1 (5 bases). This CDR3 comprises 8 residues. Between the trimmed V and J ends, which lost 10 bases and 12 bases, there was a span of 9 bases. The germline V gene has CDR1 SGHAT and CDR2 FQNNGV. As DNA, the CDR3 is TGTGCCACCCAACAGGACACCTTC. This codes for CATQQDTF. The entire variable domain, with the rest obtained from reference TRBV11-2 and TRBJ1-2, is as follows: EAGVAQSPRYKIIEKRQSVAFWCNPISGHATLYWYQQILGQGPKLLIQFQNNGVVDDSQLPKDRFSAERLKGVDSTLKIQPAKLEDSAVYLCATQQDTFGSGTRLTVV.

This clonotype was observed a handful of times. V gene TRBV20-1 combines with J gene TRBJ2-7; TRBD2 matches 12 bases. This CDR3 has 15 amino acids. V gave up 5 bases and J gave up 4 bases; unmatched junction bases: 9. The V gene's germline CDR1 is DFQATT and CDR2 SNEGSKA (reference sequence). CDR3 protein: CSAYASGRAFYEQYF. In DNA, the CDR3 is TGCAGTGCTTACGCTAGCGGGAGGGCCTTTTACGAGCAGTACTTC.